Detailed here is one T cell receptor (beta chain). This specimen comes from a study of blood T cells in healthy people across ages. PCR was performed a second time for about 7 to 12 cycles using a sample-barcoded 5' primer and a J-beta primer mix. Every cDNA molecule bore a tag from a template-switch adaptor containing 12 random nucleotides. From the 5' RACE reads, TCRdb called clonotypes with MiXCR, one entry per CDR3 protein. The sample holds more than 500,000 distinct CDR3 sequences; about 26% are singletons and the top ten take 18%. The CDR3 has 10 residues. CDR1 and CDR2 (germline): SQVTM, ANQGSEA.

Sequenced sample: blood. The sequence was collected from a woman in her 70s in good health. This sequence joins TRBV29-1 and TRBJ2-5, with a tentative D call TRBD2 (6 bases). The closer fit of TRBJ2-1 to the DNA end suggests the J call may be wrong. CDR3 loop: CSAAGREQFF. The CDR3 DNA reads TGCAGCGCCGCAGGGAGGGAGCAGTTCTTC.